Below, one T cell receptor beta chain is given with its context. Antigen: not known. A process of 5'RACE template switching, which added a universal primer site and UMIs, was used to make TCR cDNA. TCRdb itself ran the 5' RACE reads through MiXCR, one entry per CDR3 protein. This sample has 300,000 to 400,000 distinct CDR3 sequences, with roughly 10% found just once. This entry comes from a study of T cells after yellow fever vaccination. Study-level findings and limits: Booster samples showed a return of most primary-vaccination clones (under 97% CD4, 85% to 90% CD8). Some clonotypes were seen in both the CD4 and the CD8 compartments. These made up a small share and likely arose from convergent recombination. Weaker, the secondary response had a peak occurring faster, on day 5 versus 15.

CDR1 is LNHNV, CDR2 YYDKDF, per germline (reference sequence). Trimming cost V 0 bases and J 3 bases; bases outside gene matches: 4. The CDR3 totals 16 residues. This chain links TRBV15 with TRBJ2-3; 9 nucleotides agree with TRBD1. The starting material was CD4+ T cells sorted from PBMCs, obtained 45 days after the yellow fever booster vaccination. The clonotype was recovered from a man in his late teens or twenties who received the YFV17D yellow fever vaccine. The CDR3 here is CATSRDVGTGTDTQYF. CDR3 in DNA: TGTGCCACCAGCAGAGACGTCGGGACAGGGACAGATACGCAGTATTTT.